This TCR beta chain was retrieved from a study of T cell repertoires in aging, cancer and after chemotherapy. About the research overall: Donor ages fell into six groups from 30 or younger up to 70 or older. The study, taken as a whole, reports: Age-matched healthy donors had significantly more diverse, less clonal blood TCR repertoires than untreated cancer patients. In cancer patients, declining TCR diversity with age involved lost richness and lost evenness.

TCR beta rearrangements were amplified from peripheral blood genomic DNA. Concerning this clonotype itself: Its antigen is as yet unknown. At one end, the junction sequence differs from germline, possibly due to a read error.

TRB rearrangements spanning V, D and J were amplified using mixed TRB-A/B primers. TCRdb re-called the multiplex PCR reads with MiXCR, one entry per CDR3 protein. The repertoire consists of some 1,900 distinct CDR3 sequences, with roughly a fifth occurring once and the leading ten covering under 30%. The TCR sequence derives from a human donor with a blood cancer. Input material: blood.

The CDR3 DNA sequence: TGCGCCATCAGCTGGGGTCGGGGGGAGAATTCACCTCTCCACTTT. Translated: CAISWGRGENSPLHF. The gene calls are TRBV5-1 and TRBJ1-6; possibly TRBD1 for D (5 bases). The germline V gene has CDR1 SGHRS and CDR2 YFSETQ. This CDR3 region has 15 residues.